This T cell receptor beta chain was sequenced for a study of blood T cell repertoires in COVID-19. Trimming removed 4 bases from V and 2 bases from J; junction bases left unmatched: 1. In germline, CDR1 is MGHRA, CDR2 YSYEKL. This CDR3 is built from 14 residues. Only in-frame clones appear in the TCRdb table, and some are missing; sequencing was by immunoSEQ multiplex PCR. This table holds 40,000 to 60,000 clones, more than 85% found once. Only one count was recorded for this clone. Material for sequencing was peripheral blood. The clonotype was recovered from a man aged 55-75 years with COVID-19, enrolled during active disease. The chain links TRBV4-1 to TRBJ1-5; 8 bases map to TRBD1. CDR3 DNA sequence: TGCGCCAGCAGCCCGACAGGGGGCAATCAGCCCCAGCATTTT. Translated, it gives CASSPTGGNQPQHF.